This TCR beta chain derives from a study of CD8 T cells in ankylosing spondylitis. Overall study results and limits: Matched synovial fluid from ankylosing spondylitis patients was reported to be enriched for disease-linked clones. Made up of eight highly homologous variants, a TCR beta motif appeared characteristic of ankylosing spondylitis blood. Past studies reported some motif variants in reactive arthritis synovial fluid and blood.

CDR1 is SGDLS and CDR2 is YYNGEE in the germline V gene. The CDR3 has 16 amino acids. With V trimmed by 0 bases and J by 3 bases, 7 bases remained unmatched. Library preparation for TCR beta used quantitative 5'-RACE with molecular barcodes. TCRdb independently ran MiXCR on the 5' RACE reads; one entry per CDR3 protein. In the table there are thousands of distinct CDR3 sequences, under 5% of which are singletons. This clonotype was seen at least ten times. Its antigen remains unknown. The sample consisted of blood, either unsorted or a sorted T cell fraction (not recorded which). The origin of this receptor is a female donor with ankylosing spondylitis or in good health (not recorded which). V is TRBV9 and J is TRBJ2-7; 9 positions agree with TRBD1. The CDR3 spells CASSVGGTGPFYEQYF. In DNA, the CDR3 is TGTGCCAGCAGCGTAGGTGGGACAGGGCCCTTCTACGAGCAGTACTTC.